This T cell receptor beta chain was retrieved from a study of blood T cells in healthy people across ages. The study's findings and limits: Researchers deemed the diversity estimates from one million T cells underestimates. Naive T cell percentage strongly correlated with TCR beta diversity.

This CDR3 region has 16 residues. Germline CDR1 is SGHTA and CDR2 is FQGNSA. Details on this clonotype: Its antigen is not identified. At one end the junction does not follow the germline gene, possibly because of a read error.

The second PCR ran roughly 6 to 11 cycles with a sample-barcoded 5' primer and J-beta primers. CDR3-containing paired-end reads numbered at least 2.5 million in each sample. TCRdb re-analysed the 5' RACE reads in MiXCR, keeping a single row per CDR3 protein. The sample lists about 780,000 distinct CDR3 sequences; around 50% were seen once. The sequencing sample was made of blood. This clonotype originated in a man of 80 years or more in good health. V and J are TRBV7-2 and TRBJ1-4; D gene uncertain. The CDR3 reads CASSLKLLATSEKLFF. CDR3 DNA: TGTGCCAGCAGCTTAAAGCTGTTAGCAACTAGTGAAAAACTGTTTTTT.